This T cell receptor beta chain stems from a study of vaccination and CD4 T cells after COVID-19. Study background: Each participant was administered two doses of a vaccine, which was either BNT162b2 or mRNA-1273. Findings and limits, study-wide: It was found that, in convalescent patients, 304 of 307 vaccine-specific clones were spike mono-reactive. Median SARS-CoV-2-reactive clonotype numbers went up from approximately 21 to 40, but not significantly.

The length of the CDR3 is 15 residues. Germline CDR1 and CDR2: SGHRS and YFSETQ. V was trimmed by 1 base and J by 2 bases, leaving 11 bases between them. Described treatment: roughly 10-day PBMC culture with coronavirus spike peptide pools or control peptides (ViraFEST assay). Cultured CD4+ T-cell DNA underwent Oncomine TCR Beta short-read sequencing. From CD4+ T cells that had been cultured, genomic DNA was extracted. TCRdb re-analysed the PCR reads in MiXCR, keeping a single row per CDR3 protein. This sample has some 10,000 distinct CDR3 sequences; approximately 20% occur once, and the top ten carry about 12%. For this clonotype: Its antigen is unknown.

The specimen comprised CD4+ T cells from blood, cultured in vitro, sampled after SARS-CoV-2 vaccination. This TCR derives from a human donor who had recovered from COVID-19. The chain has TRBV5-1 and TRBJ2-3; no clear D gene. This CDR3 reads CASSLLGSNTDTQYF. The CDR3 DNA reads as TGCGCCAGCAGCTTGCTGGGGTCGAACACAGATACGCAGTATTTT.